This T cell receptor (beta chain) was found in a study of T cells in localized non-small cell lung cancer. Study outcomes and limitations: A median roughly 50 of the top 100 tumor clones appeared in adjacent lung. There was higher T cell clonality in uninvolved adjacent lung than in tumor, and it was highest there.

Method: immunoSEQ multiplex PCR; TCRdb's copy keeps in-frame clones and lacks some. The table includes 35,000 to 40,000 clones, 90% to 95% detected once. Points on this clone: The antigen remains unidentified.

V was trimmed by 5 bases and J by 2 bases, leaving 9 bases between them. Germline V gene sequence: CDR1 MNHNS, CDR2 SASEGT. CDR3 length equals 13 residues. The J gene is TRBJ1-2, the V gene TRBV6-1; tentative D call: TRBD1 (5 bases). The source of this sequence is a female donor of 60 years or more with stage I lung adenocarcinoma. This material consisted of peripheral blood, taken before any cancer treatment. The CDR3 reads CASSLTANYGYTF. The CDR3 bases are TGTGCCAGCAGTTTGACAGCAAACTATGGCTACACCTTC.